These 16 T cell receptor beta chains were sequenced from one sample in a study of blood T cells in healthy people across ages. PCR was performed a second time for about 6 to 12 cycles using a sample-barcoded 5' primer and a J-beta primer mix. TCRdb redid the calling of the 5' RACE reads with MiXCR, one entry per CDR3 protein. The sample gives over 1,500,000 distinct CDR3 sequences, 49% of which show up once; approximately 2.1% is in the top ten. Sequencing was done on a sample of blood. Receptors were obtained from a woman aged 35 to 49 in good health.

The chain combines TRBV7-2 with TRBJ1-2; D not resolved. This CDR3 region has 14 residues. V was pared by 4 bases and J by 5 bases, with 14 bases between. CDR1 and CDR2 (germline): SGHTA, FQGNSA. The CDR3 DNA follows: TGTGCCAGCAGCTCCCGACCCCCGGGGTATGGCTACACCTTC. Translated: CASSSRPPGYGYTF.

This chain connects TRBV4-1 to TRBJ1-2; D is unresolved. V lost 1 base and J 6 bases, leaving 12 bases between the germline ends. From germline, CDR1 is MGHRA and CDR2 YSYEKL. CDR3 length equals 14 residues. CDR3 sequence reads: CASSQGRSGNGYTF. The CDR3 region has the DNA TGCGCCAGCAGCCAAGGACGGTCGGGCAATGGCTACACCTTC.

CDR3: CASSPGLAGGRIYEQYF. DNA for the CDR3: TGTGCCAGCAGTCCCGGACTAGCGGGGGGCCGGATCTACGAGCAGTACTTC. The chain couples TRBV6-1 to TRBJ2-7; 14 bases agree with TRBD2. This CDR3 has 17 residues. Germline lookup yields CDR1 MNHNS and CDR2 SASEGT. V trimming: 5 bases; J trimming: 3 bases; junction bases outside the gene matches: 9.

This chain connects TRBV2 to TRBJ1-2, with 10 bases identical to TRBD1. Trimming removed 4 bases from V and 8 bases from J; junction bases left unmatched: 7. From germline, CDR1 is SNHLY and CDR2 FYNNEI. There are 14 residues in the CDR3. The CDR3, as DNA: TGTGCCAGCAGTGGCCAGGGACAGGGGAGCGGCTACACCTTC. This encodes CASSGQGQGSGYTF.

This clonotype was recorded a few times. The rearrangement joins TRBV6-5 to TRBJ2-6; D is perhaps TRBD1 (6 bases). This CDR3 region has 16 residues. CDR1 and CDR2 (germline): MNHEY, SVGAGI. V shed 2 bases and J shed 2 bases, with 10 bases lying between them. The CDR3 sequence is CASSYQRQAGANVLTF. The DNA of the CDR3 is TGTGCCAGCAGTTACCAAAGACAGGCTGGGGCCAACGTCCTGACTTTC.

This chain joins TRBV6-6 and TRBJ2-6; TRBD1 or TRBD2 may be the D gene (6 bases each). V was pared by 8 bases and J by 5 bases, with 13 bases between. Per the germline V gene, CDR1 is MNHNY and CDR2 is SVGAGI (reference sequence). The CDR3 length is 14 residues. The CDR3 loop is CASRKGGWANVLTF. The CDR3 DNA reads as TGTGCCAGCCGTAAGGGGGGCTGGGCCAACGTCCTGACTTTC.

At least ten counts were recorded for this clonotype. The chain is built from TRBV4-1 and TRBJ2-7; perhaps TRBD1 as D (5 bases). The length of the CDR3 is 13 residues. Germline V gene lookup returns CDR1 MGHRA and CDR2 YSYEKL. Trimming left V 0 bases short and J 9 bases short, with 12 bases between. CDR3 nucleotides: TGCGCCAGCAGCCAAGATCAGGGTTTACTGCAGTACTTC. This codes for CASSQDQGLLQYF.

In its sample, this clonotype was seen a few times. The CDR3 DNA follows: TGTGCCAGCAGCTTAGCGTCAGGGCAATACAATGAGCAGTTCTTC. Translating gives CASSLASGQYNEQFF. The chain combines TRBV7-6 with TRBJ2-1; D may be TRBD1 (5 bases). Germline lookup yields CDR1 SGHVS and CDR2 FNYEAQ. The V end was cut by 0 bases, the J end by 4 bases, with 10 bases between. The CDR3 covers 15 residues.

The chain joins TRBV7-2 to TRBJ2-7; weak D call: TRBD2 (5 bases). The CDR3 is 13 residues long. The V end lost 4 bases, the J end lost 7 bases, and 14 bases lay between the germline ends. Germline V gives CDR1 SGHTA, CDR2 FQGNSA. The CDR3 DNA sequence: TGTGCCAGCAGCTACCACACGTCGGGGGAGCAGTACTTC. This translates into CASSYHTSGEQYF.

Regarding this clonotype: Germline and junction disagree at one end, which may indicate a read error. The chain is built from TRBV5-1 and TRBJ1-2; 8 positions match TRBD1. Germline-derived CDR1 and CDR2 are SGHRS and YFSETQ. CDR3 length: 15 residues. The CDR3 nucleotides are TGCGCCAGCAGCTTGGCTAAGGACAGGGCTAGCGGCTGCACCTTC. Translation: CASSLAKDRASGCTF.

In this sample, this clonotype turned up a few times. This chain links TRBV24-1 with TRBJ2-1; D perhaps matches TRBD2 (6 bases). Germline V gene data show CDR1 as KGHDR and CDR2 as SFDVKD. The CDR3 contains 17 residues. Trimming pared 4 bases from V and 4 bases from J, leaving 19 bases between. The CDR3 region is CATSDSGRSGAYNEQFF. The CDR3 nucleotides are TGTGCCACCAGTGACTCCGGTCGTAGCGGAGCGTACAATGAGCAGTTCTTC.

This clonotype was recorded once. This sequence joins TRBV20-1 and TRBJ2-3, with no clear D. V lost 3 bases to trimming and J lost 3 bases, with 16 bases between them. The CDR3 has 15 amino acids. The germline V gene encodes CDR1 DFQATT and CDR2 SNEGSKA (reference sequence). CDR3 nucleotide sequence: TGCAGTGCTAGGGGGATAAGACTTGGGACAGATACGCAGTATTTT. Its translation: CSARGIRLGTDTQYF.

The CDR3 sequence is CASRHQIKPTQRGQPQHF. The CDR3 DNA reads as TGTGCCAGCAGGCACCAAATCAAACCGACCCAACGAGGGCAGCCCCAGCATTTT. The chain links TRBV6-1 to TRBJ1-5, with D hard to call. Germline values: CDR1 MNHNS, CDR2 SASEGT. Between the trimmed V and J ends, which lost 6 bases and 7 bases, there was a span of 28 bases. The CDR3 contains 18 residues.

The rearrangement links TRBV5-1 to TRBJ1-2, with TRBD1 matching over 7 bases. The CDR3 consists of 13 residues. The V gene end was trimmed by 6 bases and the J gene end by 8 bases; junction bases not matched to a gene: 10. Germline loops: CDR1 SGHRS, CDR2 YFSETQ. The CDR3 DNA follows: TGCGCCAGCATCTTCGGGACAGATTACGGCTACACCTTC. Its translation: CASIFGTDYGYTF.

The chain recombines TRBV7-9 with TRBJ1-2, with 10 nucleotides matching TRBD1. This CDR3 comprises 14 residues. CDR1 and CDR2 (germline): SEHNR, FQNEAQ (reference sequence). V lost 4 bases and J lost 6; bases outside the gene matches: 5. The CDR3 loop is CASSSGDRGDGYTF. The CDR3 region has the DNA TGTGCCAGCAGCTCGGGGGACAGGGGCGATGGCTACACCTTC.

The chain couples TRBV4-3 to TRBJ2-7; 8 nucleotides agree with TRBD2. Judging by the DNA end, TRBJ2-4 fits better; the J call may be wrong. This CDR3 has 15 amino acids. From germline, CDR1 is LGHNA and CDR2 YSLEER. CDR3 nucleotide sequence: TGCGCTATGGTATGGCGGCGGGGGGTTACAAACATTCAGTACTTC. It encodes CAMVWRRGVTNIQYF.